This T cell receptor beta chain emerged from a study of blood T cell repertoires in COVID-19. Study overall: Acute and convalescent COVID-19 samples came from the United States, Italy and Spain. T cells, B-cell-depleted T cells, or PBMCs provided the cDNA or gDNA that served as material.

The CDR3 contains 15 residues. Germline V CDR1 and CDR2: LGHNA, YNFKEQ. V dropped 0 bases and J dropped 4 bases, with 11 bases sitting between them. In the original analysis: The authors estimated nucleated cell counts from reference gene primer amplification. TCRdb's copy holds only in-frame clones and misses some; the assay was immunoSEQ multiplex PCR. V, J and clone size are taken as reported in that table, and D and trimming were inferred from the DNA itself. This table holds 110,000 to 150,000 clones, approximately 87% found once. The chain has TRBV4-2 and TRBJ2-3; a possible D gene is TRBD2 (6 bases). Sequenced: peripheral blood. The receptor's source is a woman aged 40 to 50 with acute or convalescent COVID-19. The CDR3 DNA is TGTGCCAGCAGCCAAGATCCCAGGGAGGCAGATACGCAGTATTTT. It codes for CASSQDPREADTQYF.